The 21 T cell receptor beta chains below all came from one sample that was sequenced in a study of T cell repertoires in cytomegalovirus infection. TCRdb used MiXCR to reprocess the reads, holding one entry per CDR3 protein. The repertoire holds some 500,000 distinct CDR3 sequences, with roughly 43% as singletons. Their antigens remain unidentified. The sequencing here drew on cultured PBMCs, taken from culture after CMV antigen stimulation. Receptors originate from a human donor in good health (CMV status not recorded). Some clones in this sample may be carry-over from other donors' samples.

This clonotype was observed a few times. The CDR3: CASSLQTGGGEQYF. CDR3 nucleotides: TGTGCCAGCAGCTTACAGACAGGGGGAGGCGAGCAGTACTTC. The rearrangement links TRBV5-5 to TRBJ2-7; 9 bases align to TRBD1. V lost 2 bases and J lost 6; bases outside the gene matches: 6. The CDR3 spans 14 residues. The germline CDR1 and CDR2 sequences are SGHKS and YYEKEE (reference sequence). The full variable domain, in which reference TRBV5-5 and TRBJ2-7 provide the parts outside the CDR3, is DAGVTQSPTHLIKTRGQQVTLRCSPISGHKSVSWYQQVLGQGPQFIFQYYEKEERGRGNFPDRFSARQFPNYSSELNVNALLLGDSALYLCASSLQTGGGEQYFGPGTRLTVT.

Regarding this clonotype: The junction does not match germline at one end; this may be a read error. This chain links TRBV7-3 with TRBJ2-2; 8 bases are shared with TRBD2. Germline assignment: CDR1 SGHTA and CDR2 FQGTGA. The CDR3 is 15 residues long. CDR3 nucleotides: TGTGCCAGCAGCCTAACTAGCGGATCCACCGGGGAGCTGTTTTTT. This sequence encodes CASSLTSGSTGELFF.

The chain carries TRBV6-2 or TRBV6-3 and TRBJ2-1, with 10 nucleotides matching TRBD2. This CDR3 contains 14 residues. The germline V gene has CDR1 MNHEY and CDR2 SVGEGT. Trimming cost V 7 bases and J 9 bases; bases outside gene matches: 9. The CDR3 loop is CASNLLAGATEQFF. In DNA, the CDR3 is TGTGCCAGCAACCTTCTAGCGGGAGCTACTGAGCAGTTCTTC.

This clonotype was recorded a few times. The V gene is TRBV2, the J gene TRBJ1-6; no clear D gene. V shed 3 bases and J shed 1 base, with 7 bases lying between them. The CDR3 has 15 residues. Looked up from germline, CDR1 is SNHLY and CDR2 is FYNNEI. The CDR3: CASSESVSYNSPLHF. The CDR3 region has the DNA TGTGCCAGCAGTGAGAGTGTTTCCTATAATTCACCCCTCCACTTT.

The sample holds one count of this clonotype. V gene TRBV12-3 or TRBV12-4 combines with J gene TRBJ2-3; D is unclear. Trimming cost V 3 bases and J 4 bases, with 11 bases left between them. CDR3 length: 14 amino acids. CDR3 nucleotide sequence: TGTGCCAGCAGTTTTGGCTTAACGGCAGATACGCAGTATTTT. Amino acids: CASSFGLTADTQYF.

This clonotype was seen more than once but under ten times. The V call is TRBV6-2 or TRBV6-3, the J call TRBJ2-4; D is unclear. This CDR3 region has 13 residues. Trimming shortened V by 6 bases and J by 1 base, and 7 bases separated the two germline ends. Germline CDR1 MNHEY, CDR2 SVGEGT. CDR3 in DNA: TGTGCCAGCAGAGAGTGGGCCAAAAACATTCAGTACTTC. Its protein product is CASREWAKNIQYF.

This clonotype was picked up a small number of times. This chain joins TRBV18 and TRBJ1-1, with unresolved D. This CDR3 is built from 14 residues. CDR1 and CDR2 from the germline V gene are KGHSH and LQKENI. V gave up 6 bases and J gave up 3 bases, with 14 bases separating them. The CDR3 bases are TGTGCCAGCTCCCGCCGGGGTGAGGACACTGAAGCTTTCTTT. It specifies CASSRRGEDTEAFF.

This chain uses TRBV12-3 or TRBV12-4 with TRBJ1-1; D not resolved. Trimming cost V 6 bases and J 7 bases, with 12 bases left between them. The CDR3 is made up of 12 amino acids. The CDR3 spells CASSPPAGEAFF. Written as DNA, the CDR3 is TGTGCCAGCAGCCCGCCAGCGGGTGAAGCTTTCTTT.

This clonotype has only a few counts. The chain is built from TRBV7-9 and TRBJ1-4; D is ambiguous. This CDR3 has 14 amino acids. The V gene's germline CDR1 is SEHNR and CDR2 FQNEAQ (reference sequence). Trimming shortened V by 7 bases and J by 0 bases, and 9 bases separated the two germline ends. In DNA form, the CDR3 reads TGTGCCAGCACCCGGTTAGCAACTAATGAAAAACTGTTTTTT. It translates to CASTRLATNEKLFF.

In its sample, this clonotype was seen a few times. J is TRBJ2-5 and V is TRBV7-9, with D possibly TRBD2 on 6 matching bases. V gave up 4 bases and J gave up 2 bases, with 14 bases separating them. Germline CDR1 and CDR2: SEHNR and FQNEAQ (reference sequence). The CDR3 spans 15 residues. The CDR3 nucleotides are TGTGCCAGCAGCTCACAGGCGGGGTTTCAAGAGACCCAGTACTTC. Residues: CASSSQAGFQETQYF.

This clonotype was detected many times. V and J are TRBV7-8 and TRBJ2-2, with TRBD2 matching over 8 bases. With V trimmed by 2 bases and J by 4 bases, 6 bases remained unmatched. CDR1 and CDR2 from the germline V gene are SGHVS and FQNEAQ. This CDR3 region has 16 residues. The DNA of the CDR3 is TGTGCCAGCAGCTTAAGAAGCGGGGGTACCACCGGGGAGCTGTTTTTT. Its translation: CASSLRSGGTTGELFF. Full variable domain (missing parts from reference TRBV7-8 and TRBJ2-2): GAGVSQSPRYKVAKRGQDVALRCDPISGHVSLFWYQQALGQGPEFLTYFQNEAQLDKSGLPSDRFFAERPEGSVSTLKIQRTQQEDSAVYLCASSLRSGGTTGELFFGEGSRLTVL.

The rearrangement links TRBV5-5 to TRBJ2-1, with unresolved D. Germline-derived CDR1 and CDR2 are SGHKS and YYEKEE (reference sequence). Trimming left V 0 bases short and J 1 base short, with 11 bases between. The length of the CDR3 is 16 residues. CDR3: CASSLGSPRSYNEQFF. CDR3 DNA sequence: TGTGCCAGCAGCTTGGGATCCCCCCGGTCCTACAATGAGCAGTTCTTC.

The chain recombines TRBV6-6 with TRBJ1-4; D is undetermined. Trimming took off 8 bases at V and 2 bases at J, with 15 bases between the two ends. Germline lookup yields CDR1 MNHNY and CDR2 SVGAGI (reference sequence). This CDR3 comprises 15 residues. CDR3 loop: CASSKMGATNEKLFF. CDR3 DNA sequence: TGTGCCAGCTCCAAAATGGGTGCCACTAATGAAAAACTGTTTTTT.

This clonotype was picked up a small number of times. The V call is TRBV7-2, the J call TRBJ2-1; 9 bases align to TRBD1. After removal of 5 bases from V and 5 bases from J, the junction contained 10 bases not matched to a gene. Germline V gives CDR1 SGHTA, CDR2 FQGNSA. The CDR3 runs 16 residues. CDR3: CASSGYNRGRDNEQFF. In DNA, the CDR3 is TGTGCCAGCAGCGGATACAACAGGGGGCGCGACAATGAGCAGTTCTTC.

The V gene is TRBV6-8, the J gene TRBJ2-1; TRBD1 might be the D (5 bases). The CDR3 is 15 residues long. V was clipped by 4 bases and J by 4 bases, with 14 bases between them. Per germline, CDR1 MNHGY and CDR2 SAAAGT. CDR3 nucleotides: TGTGCCAGCAGTTCCCCCAGGGTAGGATACAATGAGCAGTTCTTC. Translating gives CASSSPRVGYNEQFF.

This clonotype was detected a few times. This chain uses TRBV7-2 with TRBJ1-5; 9 bases line up with TRBD1. J gave up 6 bases and V 4 bases, and 13 bases lay outside the gene matches. This CDR3 region has 17 residues. In germline, CDR1 is SGHTA, CDR2 FQGNSA. The CDR3 reads CASSSGQGTFLAQPQHF. The CDR3 DNA is TGTGCCAGCAGCTCAGGACAGGGGACGTTCCTCGCTCAGCCCCAGCATTTT. Full variable domain (missing parts from reference TRBV7-2 and TRBJ1-5): GAGVSQSPSNKVTEKGKDVELRCDPISGHTALYWYRQSLGQGLEFLIYFQGNSAPDKSGLPSDRFSAERTGGSVSTLTIQRTQQEDSAVYLCASSSGQGTFLAQPQHFGDGTRLSIL.

The rearrangement joins TRBV6-5 to TRBJ1-1; TRBD1 matches 7 bases. V was pared by 5 bases and J by 2 bases, with 11 bases of the junction left unmatched. The CDR3 is 16 residues long. From germline, CDR1 is MNHEY and CDR2 SVGAGI. This CDR3 is CASSRQGRIKNTEAFF. In DNA form, the CDR3 reads TGTGCCAGCAGTCGACAGGGAAGGATTAAAAACACTGAAGCTTTCTTT.

The J gene is TRBJ2-5, the V gene TRBV6-2 or TRBV6-3; a weak D match, TRBD2 (6 bases). Germline CDR1 is MNHEY and CDR2 is SVGEGT. The CDR3 is 16 amino acids. V shed 6 bases and J shed 10 bases, with 27 bases lying between them. The CDR3 nucleotides read TGTGCCAGCAGCCGCACGAACCGGGACTTACCCTTTGGCCAGTACTTC. Amino acids: CASSRTNRDLPFGQYF.

In its sample, this clonotype was seen once. The chain combines TRBV15 with TRBJ2-7; 7 bases are a match to TRBD1. The CDR3 is 13 residues long. Germline lookup yields CDR1 LNHNV and CDR2 YYDKDF (reference sequence). J lost 4 bases, V lost 3 bases, and 3 bases had no gene match. CDR3 protein: CATSRGTEYEQYF. The DNA of the CDR3 is TGTGCCACCAGCAGGGGGACAGAATACGAGCAGTACTTC.

This clonotype turned up a few times. The rearrangement links TRBV11-2 to TRBJ1-2, with D hard to call. The V gene lost 0 bases and the J gene lost 4 bases, with 9 bases spanning the gap. CDR1 is SGHAT, CDR2 FQNNGV, per germline. There are 14 residues in the CDR3. CDR3 sequence: CASSLDGRTYGYTF. The CDR3 DNA sequence: TGTGCCAGCAGCTTAGATGGTCGGACCTATGGCTACACCTTC.

The chain combines TRBV27 with TRBJ2-7; the D is unclear. The CDR3 spans 11 residues. Germline CDR1 and CDR2: MNHEY and SMNVEV (reference sequence). V dropped 6 bases and J dropped 5 bases, with 8 bases sitting between them. CDR3 DNA sequence: TGTGCCAGCAGGGTGTTGAACGAGCAGTACTTC. This gives the protein CASRVLNEQYF.